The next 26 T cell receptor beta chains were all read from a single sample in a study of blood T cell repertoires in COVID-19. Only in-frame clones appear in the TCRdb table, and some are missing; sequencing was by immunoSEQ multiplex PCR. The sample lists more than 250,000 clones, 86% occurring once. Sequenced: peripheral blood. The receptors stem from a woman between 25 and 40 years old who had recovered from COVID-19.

This CDR3 reads CASSTGDGYTF. In nucleotides, the CDR3 is TGCGCCAGTTCGACAGGGGATGGCTACACCTTC. This chain uses TRBV5-1 with TRBJ1-2, with 8 bases aligning to TRBD1. This CDR3 contains 11 residues. Trimming took 8 bases from V and 6 from J; bases not matched to a gene: 3. Germline CDR1 reads SGHRS; CDR2 reads YFSETQ.

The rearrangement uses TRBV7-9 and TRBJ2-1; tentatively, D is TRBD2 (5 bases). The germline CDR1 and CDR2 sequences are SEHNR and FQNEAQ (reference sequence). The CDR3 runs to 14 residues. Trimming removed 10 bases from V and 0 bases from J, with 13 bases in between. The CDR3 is CATSRAASYNEQFF. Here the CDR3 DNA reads TGTGCCACCTCGAGGGCCGCCTCCTACAATGAGCAGTTCTTC.

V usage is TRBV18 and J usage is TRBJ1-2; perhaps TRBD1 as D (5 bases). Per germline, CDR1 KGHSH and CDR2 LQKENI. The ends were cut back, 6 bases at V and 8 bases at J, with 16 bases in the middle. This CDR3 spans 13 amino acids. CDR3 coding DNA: TGTGCCAGCTCCCCTCCGGGGGTCACCGGCTACACCTTC. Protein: CASSPPGVTGYTF.

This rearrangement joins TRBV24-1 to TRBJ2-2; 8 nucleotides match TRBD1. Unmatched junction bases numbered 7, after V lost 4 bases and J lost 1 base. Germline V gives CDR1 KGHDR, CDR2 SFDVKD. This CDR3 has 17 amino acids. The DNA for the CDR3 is TGTGCCACCAGTGACCCCGGACAGGGAGAGAACACCGGGGAGCTGTTTTTT. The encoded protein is CATSDPGQGENTGELFF.

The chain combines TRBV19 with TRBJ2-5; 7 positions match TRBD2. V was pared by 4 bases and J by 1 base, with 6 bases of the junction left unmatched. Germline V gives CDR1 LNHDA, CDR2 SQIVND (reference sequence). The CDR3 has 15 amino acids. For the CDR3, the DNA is TGTGCCAGTAGTACAGCGGGATGGGGCCAAGAGACCCAGTACTTC. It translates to CASSTAGWGQETQYF.

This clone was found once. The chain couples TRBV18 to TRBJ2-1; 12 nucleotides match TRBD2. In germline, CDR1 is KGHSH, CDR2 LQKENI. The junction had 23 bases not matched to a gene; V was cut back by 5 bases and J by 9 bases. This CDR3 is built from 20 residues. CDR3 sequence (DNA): TGTGCCAGCTCAGTCTTACTAGCGGGAGGCTCGTCGGTCCGTAAAGTTGAGCAGTTCTTC. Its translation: CASSVLLAGGSSVRKVEQFF.

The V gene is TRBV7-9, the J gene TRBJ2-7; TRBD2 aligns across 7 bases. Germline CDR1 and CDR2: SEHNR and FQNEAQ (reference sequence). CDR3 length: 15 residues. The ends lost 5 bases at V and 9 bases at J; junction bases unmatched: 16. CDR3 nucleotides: TGTGCCAGCAGCCCGAGAGCCCCAGCGGGGCCGTGGCAGTACTTC. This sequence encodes CASSPRAPAGPWQYF.

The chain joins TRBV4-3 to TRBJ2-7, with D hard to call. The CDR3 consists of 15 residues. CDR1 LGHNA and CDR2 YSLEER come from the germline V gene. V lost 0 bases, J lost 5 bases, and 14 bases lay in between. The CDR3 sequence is CASSQDRQSQDEQYF. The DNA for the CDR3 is TGCGCCAGCAGCCAAGATCGGCAGAGTCAGGACGAGCAGTACTTC.

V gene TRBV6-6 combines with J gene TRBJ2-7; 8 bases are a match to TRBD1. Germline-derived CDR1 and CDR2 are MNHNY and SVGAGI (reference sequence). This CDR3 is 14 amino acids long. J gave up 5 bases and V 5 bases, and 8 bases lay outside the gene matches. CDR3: CASSRDRRGDEQYF. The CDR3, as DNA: TGTGCCAGCAGTCGGGACAGGCGAGGGGACGAGCAGTACTTC.

The CDR3 protein is CASSITGYGNQPQHF. In DNA form, the CDR3 reads TGTGCCAGTAGTATCACGGGGTACGGCAATCAGCCCCAGCATTTT. The V gene is TRBV19, the J gene TRBJ1-5; no clear D. CDR1 and CDR2 from the germline V gene are LNHDA and SQIVND (reference sequence). The CDR3 is made up of 15 amino acids. V was cut by 3 bases and J by 2 bases, with 11 bases left in between.

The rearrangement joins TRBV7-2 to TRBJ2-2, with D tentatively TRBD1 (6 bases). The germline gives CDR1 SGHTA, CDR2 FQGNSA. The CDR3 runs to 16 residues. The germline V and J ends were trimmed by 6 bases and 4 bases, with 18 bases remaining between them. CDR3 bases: TGTGCCAGCAGTCCACAGGGTGGATTGGTCACCGGGGAGCTGTTTTTT. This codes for CASSPQGGLVTGELFF.

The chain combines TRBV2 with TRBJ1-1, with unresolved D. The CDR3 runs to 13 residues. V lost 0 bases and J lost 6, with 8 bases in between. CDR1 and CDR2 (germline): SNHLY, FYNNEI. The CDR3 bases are TGTGCCAGCAGTGAAGCTTCATCCCCTGAAGCTTTCTTT. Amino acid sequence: CASSEASSPEAFF.

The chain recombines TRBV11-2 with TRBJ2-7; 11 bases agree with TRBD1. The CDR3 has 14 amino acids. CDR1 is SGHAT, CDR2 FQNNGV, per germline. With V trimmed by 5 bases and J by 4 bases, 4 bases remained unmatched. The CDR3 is CASSPGQGVYEQYF. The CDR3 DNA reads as TGTGCCAGCAGCCCGGGACAGGGGGTTTACGAGCAGTACTTC.

CDR3 nucleotides: TGTGCCAGCAGTCATCCACAGGGGGCCTACGAGCAGTACTTC. This codes for CASSHPQGAYEQYF. The V and J genes are TRBV2 and TRBJ2-7; the match to TRBD1 covers 8 bases. V gave up 5 bases and J gave up 2 bases; unmatched junction bases: 5. The CDR3 is 14 amino acids. CDR1 and CDR2 from the germline V gene are SNHLY and FYNNEI.

As DNA, the CDR3 is TGTGCCAGCAGTTACTCGGACAGGGGGTGGGCCGGGGAGCTGTTTTTT. Its translation: CASSYSDRGWAGELFF. V and J are TRBV6-5 and TRBJ2-2; 10 nucleotides align to TRBD1. Per germline, CDR1 MNHEY and CDR2 SVGAGI. The CDR3 consists of 16 residues. The ends lost 0 bases at V and 6 bases at J; junction bases unmatched: 4.

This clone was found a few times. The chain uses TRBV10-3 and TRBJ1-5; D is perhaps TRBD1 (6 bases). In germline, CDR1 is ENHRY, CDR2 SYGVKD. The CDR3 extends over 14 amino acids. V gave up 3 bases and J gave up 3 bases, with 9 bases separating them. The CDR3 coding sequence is TGTGCCATCAGTGAAGGACAGTCCAATCAGCCCCAGCATTTT. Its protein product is CAISEGQSNQPQHF.

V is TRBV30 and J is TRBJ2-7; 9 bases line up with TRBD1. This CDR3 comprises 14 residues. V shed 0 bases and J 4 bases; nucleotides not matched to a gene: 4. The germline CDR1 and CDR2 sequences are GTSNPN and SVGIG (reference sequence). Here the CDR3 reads CAWSVGQGRYEQYF. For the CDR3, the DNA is TGTGCCTGGAGTGTGGGACAGGGACGGTACGAGCAGTACTTC.

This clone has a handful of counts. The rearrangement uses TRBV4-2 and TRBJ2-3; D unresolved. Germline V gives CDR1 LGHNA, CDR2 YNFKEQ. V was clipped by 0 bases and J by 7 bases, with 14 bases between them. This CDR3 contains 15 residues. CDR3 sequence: CASSQDPGSSNTQYF. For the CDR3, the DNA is TGTGCCAGCAGCCAAGATCCCGGGTCGAGTAATACGCAGTATTTT.

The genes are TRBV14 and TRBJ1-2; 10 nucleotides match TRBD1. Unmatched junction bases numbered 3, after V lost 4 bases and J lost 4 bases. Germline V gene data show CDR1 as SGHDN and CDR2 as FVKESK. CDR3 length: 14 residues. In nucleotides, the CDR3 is TGTGCCAGCAGCCCTGGGACAGGGGTCTATGGCTACACCTTC. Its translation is CASSPGTGVYGYTF.

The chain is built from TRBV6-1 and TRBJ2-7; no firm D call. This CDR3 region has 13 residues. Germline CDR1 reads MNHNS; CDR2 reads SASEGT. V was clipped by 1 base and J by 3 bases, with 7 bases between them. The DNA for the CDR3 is TGTGCCAGCAGTGAAGTCAGAGGCTACGAGCAGTACTTC. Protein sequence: CASSEVRGYEQYF.

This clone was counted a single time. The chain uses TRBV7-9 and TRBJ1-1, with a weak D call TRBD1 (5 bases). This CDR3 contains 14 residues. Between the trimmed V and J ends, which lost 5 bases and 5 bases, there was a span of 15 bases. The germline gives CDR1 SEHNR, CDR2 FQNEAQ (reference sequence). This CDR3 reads CASSRPSGGTEAFF. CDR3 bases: TGTGCCAGCAGCCGCCCGTCTGGGGGGACTGAAGCTTTCTTT.

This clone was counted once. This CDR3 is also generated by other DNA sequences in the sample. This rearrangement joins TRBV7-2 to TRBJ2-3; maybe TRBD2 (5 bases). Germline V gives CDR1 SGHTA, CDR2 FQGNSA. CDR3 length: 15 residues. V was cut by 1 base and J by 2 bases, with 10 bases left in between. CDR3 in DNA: TGTGCCAGCAGCTTAGGACGGGGTCCCACAGATACGCAGTATTTT. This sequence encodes CASSLGRGPTDTQYF.

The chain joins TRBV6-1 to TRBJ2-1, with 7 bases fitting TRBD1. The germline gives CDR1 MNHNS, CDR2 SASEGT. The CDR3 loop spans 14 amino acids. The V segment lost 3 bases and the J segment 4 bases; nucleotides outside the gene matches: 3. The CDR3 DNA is TGTGCCAGCAGTGATTCGGGACAGTACAATGAGCAGTTCTTC. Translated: CASSDSGQYNEQFF.

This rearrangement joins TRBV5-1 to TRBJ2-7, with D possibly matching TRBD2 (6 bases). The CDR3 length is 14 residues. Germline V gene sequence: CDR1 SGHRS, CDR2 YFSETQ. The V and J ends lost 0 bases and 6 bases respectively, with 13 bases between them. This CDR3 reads CASSLGQLGGEQYF. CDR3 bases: TGCGCCAGCAGCTTGGGACAGCTGGGGGGCGAGCAGTACTTC.

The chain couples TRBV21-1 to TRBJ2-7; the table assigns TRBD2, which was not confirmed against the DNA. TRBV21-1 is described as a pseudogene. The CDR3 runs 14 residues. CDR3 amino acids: CASSRGGPNYEQYF. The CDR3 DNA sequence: TGTGCCAGCAGTAGGGGGGGGCCAAACTACGAGCAGTACTTC.

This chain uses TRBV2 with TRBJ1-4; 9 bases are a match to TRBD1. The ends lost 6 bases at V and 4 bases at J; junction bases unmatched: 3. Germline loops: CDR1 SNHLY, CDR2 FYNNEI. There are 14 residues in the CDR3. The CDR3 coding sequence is TGTGCCAGCAGGGGACAGGGCGTTAATGAAAAACTGTTTTTT. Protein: CASRGQGVNEKLFF.